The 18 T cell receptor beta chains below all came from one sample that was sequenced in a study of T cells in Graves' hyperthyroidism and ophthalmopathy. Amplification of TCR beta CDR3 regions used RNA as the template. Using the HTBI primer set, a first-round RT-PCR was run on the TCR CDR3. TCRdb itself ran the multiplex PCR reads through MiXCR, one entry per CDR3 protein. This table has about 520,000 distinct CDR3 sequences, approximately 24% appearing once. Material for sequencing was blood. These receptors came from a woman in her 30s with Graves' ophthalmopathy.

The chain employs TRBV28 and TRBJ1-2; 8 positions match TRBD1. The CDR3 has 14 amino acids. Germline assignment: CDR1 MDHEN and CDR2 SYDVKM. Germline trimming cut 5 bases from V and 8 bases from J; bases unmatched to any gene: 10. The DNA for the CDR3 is TGTGCCAGCAGTCTCACGGACAGGGTTAACGGCTACACCTTC. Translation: CASSLTDRVNGYTF.

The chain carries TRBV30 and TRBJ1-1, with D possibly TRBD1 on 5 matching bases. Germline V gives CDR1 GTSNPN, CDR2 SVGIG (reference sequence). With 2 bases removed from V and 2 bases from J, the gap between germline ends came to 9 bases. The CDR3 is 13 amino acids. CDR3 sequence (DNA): TGTGCCTGGAGTCTTCAGGGCAACACTGAAGCTTTCTTT. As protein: CAWSLQGNTEAFF.

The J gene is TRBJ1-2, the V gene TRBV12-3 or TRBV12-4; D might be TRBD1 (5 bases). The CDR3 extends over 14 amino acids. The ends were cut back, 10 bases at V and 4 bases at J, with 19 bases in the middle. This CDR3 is CAITLGHQPYGYTF. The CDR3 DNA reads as TGTGCCATCACCTTGGGGCACCAACCCTATGGCTACACCTTC.

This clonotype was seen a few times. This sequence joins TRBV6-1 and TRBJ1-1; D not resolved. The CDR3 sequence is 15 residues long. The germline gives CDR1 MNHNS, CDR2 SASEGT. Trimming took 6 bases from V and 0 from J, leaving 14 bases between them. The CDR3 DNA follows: TGTGCCAGCAGGAGTGTTGGCAGACTGAACACTGAAGCTTTCTTT. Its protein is CASRSVGRLNTEAFF.

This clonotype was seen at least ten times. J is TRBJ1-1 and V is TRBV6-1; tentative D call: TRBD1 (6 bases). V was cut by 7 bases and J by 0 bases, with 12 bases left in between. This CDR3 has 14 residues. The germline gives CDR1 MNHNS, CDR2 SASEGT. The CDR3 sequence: CASTTQGMNTEAFF. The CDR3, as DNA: TGTGCCAGCACTACACAGGGTATGAACACTGAAGCTTTCTTT.

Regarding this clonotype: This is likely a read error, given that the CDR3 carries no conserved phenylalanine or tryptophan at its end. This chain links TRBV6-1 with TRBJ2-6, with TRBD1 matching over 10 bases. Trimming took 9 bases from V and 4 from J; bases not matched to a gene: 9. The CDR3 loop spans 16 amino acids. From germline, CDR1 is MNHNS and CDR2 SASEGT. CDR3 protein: CASLMTGGGGANVLTY. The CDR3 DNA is TGTGCCAGTTTAATGACAGGGGGCGGCGGGGCCAACGTCCTGACTTAC.

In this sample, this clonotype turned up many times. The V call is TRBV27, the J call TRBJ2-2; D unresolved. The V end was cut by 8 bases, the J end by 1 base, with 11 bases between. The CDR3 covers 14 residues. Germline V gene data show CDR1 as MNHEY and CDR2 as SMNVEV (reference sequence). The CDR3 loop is CASQAVRNTGELFF. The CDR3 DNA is TGTGCCAGCCAAGCAGTACGGAACACCGGGGAGCTGTTTTTT.

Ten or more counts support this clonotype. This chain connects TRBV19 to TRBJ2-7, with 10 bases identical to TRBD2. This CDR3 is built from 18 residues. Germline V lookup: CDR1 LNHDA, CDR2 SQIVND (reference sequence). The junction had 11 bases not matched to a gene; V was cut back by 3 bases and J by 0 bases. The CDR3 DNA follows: TGTGCCAGTAGTATTGGGGCTAGCGGGGGACCCCTCTCCTACGAGCAGTACTTC. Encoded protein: CASSIGASGGPLSYEQYF.

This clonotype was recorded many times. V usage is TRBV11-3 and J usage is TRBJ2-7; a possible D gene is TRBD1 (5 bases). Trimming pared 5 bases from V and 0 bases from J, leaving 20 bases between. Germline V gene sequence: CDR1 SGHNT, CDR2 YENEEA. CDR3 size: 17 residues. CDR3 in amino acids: CASSQNPRQPDSYEQYF. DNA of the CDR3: TGTGCCAGCAGCCAAAACCCCAGACAGCCCGACTCCTACGAGCAGTACTTC.

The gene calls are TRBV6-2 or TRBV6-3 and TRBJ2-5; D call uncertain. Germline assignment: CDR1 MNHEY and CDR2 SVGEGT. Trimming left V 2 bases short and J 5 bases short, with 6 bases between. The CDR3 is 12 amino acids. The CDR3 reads CASSYVDETQYF. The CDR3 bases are TGTGCCAGCAGTTACGTTGACGAGACCCAGTACTTC.

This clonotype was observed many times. CDR3 loop: CASSFLAGPPYEQYF. CDR3 nucleotide sequence: TGTGCCAGCAGTTTTCTAGCGGGGCCACCCTACGAGCAGTACTTC. This chain links TRBV28 with TRBJ2-7; 9 nucleotides align to TRBD2. The CDR3 length is 15 residues. V lost 3 bases and J lost 2; bases outside the gene matches: 5. CDR1 and CDR2 from the germline V gene are MDHEN and SYDVKM.

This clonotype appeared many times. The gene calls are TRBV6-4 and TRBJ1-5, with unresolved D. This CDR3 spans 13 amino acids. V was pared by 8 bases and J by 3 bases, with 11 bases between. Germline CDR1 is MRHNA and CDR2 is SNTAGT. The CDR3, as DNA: TGTGCCAGCGTTCTCTGCGACAATCAGCCCCAGCATTTT. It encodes CASVLCDNQPQHF.

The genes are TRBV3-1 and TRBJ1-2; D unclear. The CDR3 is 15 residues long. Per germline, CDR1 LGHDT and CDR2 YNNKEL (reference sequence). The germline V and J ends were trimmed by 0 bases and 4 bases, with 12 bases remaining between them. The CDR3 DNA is TGTGCCAGCAGCCAAGATCTTGAGGGAGGCTATGGCTACACCTTC. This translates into CASSQDLEGGYGYTF.

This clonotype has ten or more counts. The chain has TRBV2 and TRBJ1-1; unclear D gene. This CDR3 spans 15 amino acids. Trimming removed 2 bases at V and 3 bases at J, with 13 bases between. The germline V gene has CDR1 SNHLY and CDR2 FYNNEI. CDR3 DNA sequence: TGTGCCAGCAGTGAATCTACAGCCCCTGACACTGAAGCTTTCTTT. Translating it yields CASSESTAPDTEAFF.

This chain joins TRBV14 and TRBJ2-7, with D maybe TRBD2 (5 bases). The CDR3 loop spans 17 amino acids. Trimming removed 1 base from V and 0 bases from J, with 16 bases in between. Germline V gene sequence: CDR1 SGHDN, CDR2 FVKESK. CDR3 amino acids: CASSQAIIFEGSYEQYF. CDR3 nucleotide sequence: TGTGCCAGCAGCCAAGCTATCATCTTTGAGGGCTCCTACGAGCAGTACTTC.

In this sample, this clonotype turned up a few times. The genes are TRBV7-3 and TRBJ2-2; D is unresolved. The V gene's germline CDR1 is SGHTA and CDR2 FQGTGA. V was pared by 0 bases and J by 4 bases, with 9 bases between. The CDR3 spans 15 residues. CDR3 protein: CASSLTGSGTGELFF. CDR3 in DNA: TGTGCCAGCAGCTTAACTGGGTCGGGCACCGGGGAGCTGTTTTTT.

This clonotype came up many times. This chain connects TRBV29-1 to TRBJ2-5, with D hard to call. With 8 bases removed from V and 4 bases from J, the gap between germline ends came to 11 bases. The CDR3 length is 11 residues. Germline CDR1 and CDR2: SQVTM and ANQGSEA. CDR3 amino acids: CSFGSGETQYF. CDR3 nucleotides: TGCAGCTTCGGGTCAGGAGAGACCCAGTACTTC.

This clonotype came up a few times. CDR3: CASSEEPGYTNYGYTF. The CDR3 DNA sequence: TGTGCCAGCAGTGAAGAGCCAGGGTACACTAACTATGGCTACACCTTC. The chain has TRBV2 and TRBJ1-2; perhaps TRBD1 as D (5 bases). Per germline, CDR1 SNHLY and CDR2 FYNNEI. The CDR3 extends over 16 amino acids. V lost 1 base, J lost 0 bases, and 12 bases lay in between.